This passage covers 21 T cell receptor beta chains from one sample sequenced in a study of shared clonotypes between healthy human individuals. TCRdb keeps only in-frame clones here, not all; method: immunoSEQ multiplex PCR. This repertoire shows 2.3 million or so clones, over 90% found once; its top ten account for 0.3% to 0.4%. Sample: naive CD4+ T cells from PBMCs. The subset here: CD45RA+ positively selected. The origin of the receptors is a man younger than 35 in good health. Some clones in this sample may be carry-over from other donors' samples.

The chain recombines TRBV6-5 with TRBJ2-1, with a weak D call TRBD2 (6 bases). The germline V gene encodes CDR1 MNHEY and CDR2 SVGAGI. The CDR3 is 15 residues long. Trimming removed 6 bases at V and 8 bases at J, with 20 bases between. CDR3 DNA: TGTGCCAGCAGCTCCATACGGGAGAGGTTACATGAGCAGTTCTTC. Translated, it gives CASSSIRERLHEQFF.

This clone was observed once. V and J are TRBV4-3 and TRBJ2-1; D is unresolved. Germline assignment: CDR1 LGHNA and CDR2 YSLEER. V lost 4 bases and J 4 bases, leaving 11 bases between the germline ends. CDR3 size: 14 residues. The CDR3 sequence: CASSRDKLYNEQFF. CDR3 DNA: TGCGCCAGCAGCCGAGATAAACTGTACAATGAGCAGTTCTTC.

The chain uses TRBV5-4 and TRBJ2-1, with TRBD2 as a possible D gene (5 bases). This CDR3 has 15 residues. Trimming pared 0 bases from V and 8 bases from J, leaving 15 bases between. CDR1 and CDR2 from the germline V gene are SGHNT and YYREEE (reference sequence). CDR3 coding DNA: TGTGCCAGCAGCTTGGGGGAGCGCCTACACGATGAGCAGTTCTTC. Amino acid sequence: CASSLGERLHDEQFF.

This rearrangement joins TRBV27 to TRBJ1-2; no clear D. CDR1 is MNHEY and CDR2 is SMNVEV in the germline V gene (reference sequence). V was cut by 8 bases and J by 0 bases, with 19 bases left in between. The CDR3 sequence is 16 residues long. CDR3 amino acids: CASAPLRDLANYGYTF. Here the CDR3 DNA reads TGTGCCAGCGCCCCTCTCCGAGATTTAGCTAACTATGGCTACACCTTC.

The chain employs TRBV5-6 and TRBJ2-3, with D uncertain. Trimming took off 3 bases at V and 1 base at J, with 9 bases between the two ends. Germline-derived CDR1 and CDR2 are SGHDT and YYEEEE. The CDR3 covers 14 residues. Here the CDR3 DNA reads TGTGCCAGCAGCTCCCTCCCGGGCACAGATACGCAGTATTTT. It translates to CASSSLPGTDTQYF. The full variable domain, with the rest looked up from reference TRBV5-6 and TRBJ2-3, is DAGVTQSPTHLIKTRGQQVTLRCSPKSGHDTVSWYQQALGQGPQFIFQYYEEEERQRGNFPDRFSGHQFPNYSSELNVNALLLGDSALYLCASSSLPGTDTQYFGPGTRLTVL.

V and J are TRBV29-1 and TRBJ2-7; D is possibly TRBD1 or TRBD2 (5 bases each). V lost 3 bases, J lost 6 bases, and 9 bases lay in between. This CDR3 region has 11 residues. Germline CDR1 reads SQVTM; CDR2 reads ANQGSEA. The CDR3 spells CSVERGSEQYF. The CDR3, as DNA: TGCAGCGTTGAGAGGGGATCCGAGCAGTACTTC.

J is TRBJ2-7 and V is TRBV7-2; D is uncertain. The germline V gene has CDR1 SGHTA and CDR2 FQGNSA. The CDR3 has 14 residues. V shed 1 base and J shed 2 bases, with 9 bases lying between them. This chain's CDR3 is CASSLVGRAYEQYF. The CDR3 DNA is TGTGCCAGCAGCTTAGTCGGGCGAGCCTACGAGCAGTACTTC.

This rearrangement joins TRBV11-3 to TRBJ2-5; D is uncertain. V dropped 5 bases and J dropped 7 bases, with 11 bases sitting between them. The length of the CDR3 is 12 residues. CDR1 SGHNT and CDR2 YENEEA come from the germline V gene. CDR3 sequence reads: CASSPPFPTQYF. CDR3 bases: TGTGCCAGCAGCCCCCCGTTTCCGACCCAGTACTTC.

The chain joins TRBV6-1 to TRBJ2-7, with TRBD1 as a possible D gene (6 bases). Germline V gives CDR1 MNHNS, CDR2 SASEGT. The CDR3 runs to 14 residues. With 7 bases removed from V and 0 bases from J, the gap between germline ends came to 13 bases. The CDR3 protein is CASNLGHSSYEQYF. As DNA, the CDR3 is TGTGCCAGCAACCTGGGACACAGCTCCTACGAGCAGTACTTC.

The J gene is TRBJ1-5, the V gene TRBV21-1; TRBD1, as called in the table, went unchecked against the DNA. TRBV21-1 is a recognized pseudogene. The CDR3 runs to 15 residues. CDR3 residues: CASSKDRGIHQPQHF. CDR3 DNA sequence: TGTGCCAGCAGCAAGGACAGGGGGATCCATCAGCCCCAGCATTTT.

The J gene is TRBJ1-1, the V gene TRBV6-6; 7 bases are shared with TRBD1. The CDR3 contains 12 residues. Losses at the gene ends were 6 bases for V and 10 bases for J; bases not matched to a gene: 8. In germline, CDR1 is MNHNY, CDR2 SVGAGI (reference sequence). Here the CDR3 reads CASRTVTGTAFF. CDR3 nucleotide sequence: TGTGCCAGCAGAACCGTGACAGGGACAGCTTTCTTT.

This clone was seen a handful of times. CDR3 amino acids: CASSFQPGELFF. The CDR3 coding sequence is TGTGCCAGCAGTTTCCAGCCTGGGGAGCTGTTTTTT. The chain combines TRBV28 with TRBJ2-2; D is uncertain. CDR1 is MDHEN, CDR2 SYDVKM, per germline. The CDR3 extends over 12 amino acids. V gave up 3 bases and J gave up 8 bases, with 7 bases separating them.

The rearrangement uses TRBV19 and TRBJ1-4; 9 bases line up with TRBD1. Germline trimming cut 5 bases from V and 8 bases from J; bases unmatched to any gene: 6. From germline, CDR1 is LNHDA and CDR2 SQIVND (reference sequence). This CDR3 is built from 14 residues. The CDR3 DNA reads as TGTGCCAGTAGTCCGTGGGGACAGGGCGAAAAACTGTTTTTT. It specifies CASSPWGQGEKLFF.

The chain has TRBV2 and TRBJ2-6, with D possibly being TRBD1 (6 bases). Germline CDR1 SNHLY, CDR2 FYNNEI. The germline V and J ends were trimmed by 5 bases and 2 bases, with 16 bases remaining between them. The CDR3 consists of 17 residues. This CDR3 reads CASSSSGAGTGANVLTF. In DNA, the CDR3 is TGTGCCAGCAGTTCCTCAGGGGCCGGAACTGGGGCCAACGTCCTGACTTTC.

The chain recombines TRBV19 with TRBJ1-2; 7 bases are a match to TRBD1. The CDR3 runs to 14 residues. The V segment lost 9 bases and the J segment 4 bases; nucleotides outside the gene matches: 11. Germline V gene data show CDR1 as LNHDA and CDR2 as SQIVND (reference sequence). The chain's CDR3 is CASKKRDSPYGYTF. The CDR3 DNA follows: TGTGCCAGCAAAAAAAGGGACAGCCCCTATGGCTACACCTTC.

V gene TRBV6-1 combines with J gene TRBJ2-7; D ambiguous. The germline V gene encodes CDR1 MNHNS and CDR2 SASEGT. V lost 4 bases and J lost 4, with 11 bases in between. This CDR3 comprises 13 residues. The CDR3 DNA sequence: TGTGCCAGCAGTGCCAACGCTGGTTACGAGCAGTACTTC. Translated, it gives CASSANAGYEQYF.

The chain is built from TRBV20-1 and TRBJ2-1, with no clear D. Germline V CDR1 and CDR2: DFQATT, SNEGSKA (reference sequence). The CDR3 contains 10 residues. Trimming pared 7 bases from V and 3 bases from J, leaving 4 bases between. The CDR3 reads CSGVYNEQFF. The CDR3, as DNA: TGCAGTGGGGTCTACAATGAGCAGTTCTTC.

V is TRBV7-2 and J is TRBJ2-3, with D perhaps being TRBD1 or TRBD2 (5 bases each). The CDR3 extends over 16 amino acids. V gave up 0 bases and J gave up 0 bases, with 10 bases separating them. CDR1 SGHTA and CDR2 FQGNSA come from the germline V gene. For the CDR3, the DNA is TGTGCCAGCAGCTTAGCCGGGACCGTTAGCACAGATACGCAGTATTTT. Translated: CASSLAGTVSTDTQYF.

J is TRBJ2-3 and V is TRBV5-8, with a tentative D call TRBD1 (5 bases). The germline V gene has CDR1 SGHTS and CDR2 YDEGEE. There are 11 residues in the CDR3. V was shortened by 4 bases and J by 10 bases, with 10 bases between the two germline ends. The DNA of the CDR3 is TGTGCCAGCAGCAGGCAGGGTGCGCAGTATTTT. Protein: CASSRQGAQYF.

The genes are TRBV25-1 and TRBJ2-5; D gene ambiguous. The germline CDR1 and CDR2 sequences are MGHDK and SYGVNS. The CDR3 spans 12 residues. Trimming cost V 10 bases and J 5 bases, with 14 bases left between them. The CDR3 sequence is CATHRWRETQYF. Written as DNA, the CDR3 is TGTGCCACGCATCGGTGGCGGGAGACCCAGTACTTC.

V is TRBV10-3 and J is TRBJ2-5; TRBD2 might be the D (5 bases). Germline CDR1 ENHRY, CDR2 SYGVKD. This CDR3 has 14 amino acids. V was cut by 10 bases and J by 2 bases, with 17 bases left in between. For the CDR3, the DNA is TGTGCCACCAGACCTACCGCGGGTCAAGAGACCCAGTACTTC. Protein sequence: CATRPTAGQETQYF.